This T cell receptor (beta chain) was documented in a study of cytotoxic CD8 clonotypes in ibrutinib-treated CLL. The overall study: The patients, about a dozen relapsed/refractory and roughly 15 treatment-naive, included 17 who were IGHV unmutated.

Roughly 1.9 micrograms of genomic DNA from cryopreserved PBMCs went into TCR beta libraries. General study results and limits: Sustained-remission patients were sampled at different times than progressing patients were. A rise in clonality was seen at ibrutinib response, and a fall back toward baseline was seen at progression.

Comments on this clone: Its antigen is not known.

This CDR3 is 18 amino acids long. V was trimmed by 5 bases and J by 1 base, leaving 21 bases between them. Germline V gene lookup returns CDR1 SGHDN and CDR2 FVKESK. Some clones are missing from TCRdb's copy, which holds only in-frame ones; the method was immunoSEQ multiplex PCR. The data hold 190,000 or so clones, with around 72% observed a single time. This sample comprised PBMCs, obtained after 24 months of ibrutinib treatment. This sequence was found in a human donor with chronic lymphocytic leukemia. This rearrangement joins TRBV14 to TRBJ2-1, with D maybe TRBD2 (6 bases). CDR3 bases: TGTGCCAGCAGCTCACTAATAGTAGCGGCGGGATCCTACAATGAGCAGTTCTTC. Translated: CASSSLIVAAGSYNEQFF.